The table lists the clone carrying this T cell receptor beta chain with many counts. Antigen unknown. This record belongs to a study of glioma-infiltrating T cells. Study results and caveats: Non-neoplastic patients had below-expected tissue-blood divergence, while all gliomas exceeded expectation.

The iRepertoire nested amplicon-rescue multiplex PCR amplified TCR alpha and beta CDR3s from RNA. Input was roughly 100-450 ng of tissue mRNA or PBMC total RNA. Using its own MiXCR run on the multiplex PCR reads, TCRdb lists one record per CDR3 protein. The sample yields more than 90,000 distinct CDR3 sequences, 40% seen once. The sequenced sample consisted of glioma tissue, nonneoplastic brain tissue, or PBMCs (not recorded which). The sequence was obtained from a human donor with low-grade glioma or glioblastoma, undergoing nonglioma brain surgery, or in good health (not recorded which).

CDR3 sequence (DNA): TGTGCCAGCAGCCCCGGGGCAGGGGGCTTGGAGACCCAGTACTTC. Translated, it gives CASSPGAGGLETQYF. The V and J genes are TRBV7-9 and TRBJ2-5, with TRBD1 identical over 8 bases. V lost 5 bases, J lost 5 bases, and 10 bases stayed unmatched. Germline CDR1 reads SEHNR; CDR2 reads FQNEAQ (reference sequence). This CDR3 has 15 amino acids.